This T cell receptor (beta chain) is from a study of T cell responses to AZD1222 COVID-19 vaccine. Overall study results and limits: The sample set comprised mostly white British donors with more females, and clonal diversity was possibly underestimated. Repertoires were obtained solely post-peak T cell response.

V was clipped by 6 bases and J by 4 bases; unmatched bases: 9. The germline V gene has CDR1 MNHEY and CDR2 SVGEGT. The CDR3 is 16 amino acids. Clones were read by immunoSEQ multiplex PCR, and TCRdb kept only the in-frame ones, dropping some. The sample has some 150,000 clones, approximately 87% seen once; the top ten hold just over 9%. On this clone: Its matching antigen is unknown.

The V and J genes are TRBV6-2 or TRBV6-3 and TRBJ2-4, with 10 bases aligning to TRBD1. This receptor was identified in an adult who received the AZD1222 COVID-19 vaccine. Specimen: peripheral blood, collected 28 days after the second AZD1222 dose. CDR3 protein: CASSHFGQGDKNIQYF. In DNA, the CDR3 is TGTGCCAGCAGCCACTTCGGACAGGGGGATAAAAACATTCAGTACTTC.